This is a list of T cell receptor beta chains from one sample in a study of T cell repertoires in cytomegalovirus infection. TCRdb independently ran MiXCR on the reads; one entry per CDR3 protein. Seen here are hundreds of thousands of distinct CDR3 sequences, about two fifths observed once, and the top ten hold approximately 40%. Their specific antigens are unknown. Sequences were derived from cultured PBMCs, sampled from culture after CMV antigen stimulation. The receptor set was obtained from a human donor in good health (CMV status not recorded). Some clones in this sample may be carry-over from other donors' samples. CDR3s include the opening cysteine and the closing phenylalanine or tryptophan. Expanded clones are given a class, and other clones once, few, many or no size at all.

v_gene	len	j_gene	abundance	CDR3aa
TRBV18	17	TRBJ2-3	NA	CASSPPASDASTDTQYF
TRBV7-9	16	TRBJ1-4	NA	CASSIWGEGSNEKLFF
TRBV28	16	TRBJ2-3	once	CASSPRVARALDTQYF
TRBV7-2	19	TRBJ2-5	few	CASSPGFSGRNPLEETQYF
TRBV12-3/TRBV12-4	11	TRBJ2-1	few	CASRRDNEQFF
TRBV5-6	14	TRBJ2-7	NA	CASSSSGSPYEQYF
TRBV15	12	TRBJ2-7	NA	CATSREGYEQYF
TRBV5-1	14	TRBJ2-1	NA	CASSSATDYNEQFF
TRBV7-2	18	TRBJ2-7	NA	CASSLAGGLGTSNYEQYF
TRBV7-2	12	TRBJ2-5	NA	CASSPLVQTQYF
TRBV7-2	15	TRBJ2-5	NA	CASSKGGKYQETQYF
TRBV25-1	15	TRBJ2-7	NA	CASSFYRDGTYEQYF
TRBV6-5	19	TRBJ1-2	NA	CASSKPEYLTSRANYGYTF
TRBV18	19	TRBJ2-5	NA	CASSPGLAGGPQVPETQYF
TRBV7-2	14	TRBJ2-7	few	CASSSRDRWYEQYF
TRBV7-6	14	TRBJ2-7	NA	CASSGRTAAHEQYF
TRBV12-3/TRBV12-4	15	TRBJ2-6	NA	CASSLRFPGANVLTF
TRBV6-1	13	TRBJ2-3	NA	CASSESRTDTQYF
TRBV7-2	14	TRBJ2-1	few	CASADWASRDEQFF
TRBV7-8	19	TRBJ2-2	few	CASSLARVNAGKNTGELFF
TRBV15	15	TRBJ1-4	few	CATSRDTGTNEKLFF
TRBV7-9	17	TRBJ2-3	few	CASSLRTSGRSTDTQYF
TRBV27	14	TRBJ2-7	once	CASRRSLGSYEQYF
TRBV28	14	TRBJ2-3	NA	CASSRGSSTDTQYF
TRBV4-1	14	TRBJ2-7	once	CASSFRDNTYEQYF
TRBV5-4	17	TRBJ1-6	NA	CASSPLTGSGYGSPLHF
TRBV7-9	19	TRBJ2-6	NA	CASSLAPLQGRAGANVLTF
TRBV6-5	13	TRBJ2-1	few	CASSRNRVGEQFF
TRBV28	13	TRBJ2-1	few	CASSTRRRGEQFF
TRBV7-2	13	TRBJ2-5	few	CASSLELEGTQYF
TRBV7-8	14	TRBJ2-4	NA	CASSHTGQTNIQYF
TRBV5-5	15	TRBJ2-7	NA	CASILFGRMSHEQYF
TRBV7-2	13	TRBJ2-3	NA	CASSPMGPDTQYF
TRBV7-9	11	TRBJ2-7	many	CASADSYEQYF
TRBV6-1	15	TRBJ1-5	once	CASSDSDRGGQPQHF
TRBV20-1	11	TRBJ2-1	NA	CSAKKVYEQFF
TRBV7-9	14	TRBJ2-5	once	CASSSGGTTETQYF
TRBV27	18	TRBJ1-6	few	CASSLWAGTGGPNSPLHF
TRBV7-4	14	TRBJ2-5	NA	CASSSEKGGETQYF
TRBV6-1	13	TRBJ2-7	NA	CASSGAIRARKYF
TRBV6-6	15	TRBJ2-6	NA	CASSYVLGGANVLTF
TRBV20-1	12	TRBJ2-5	NA	CSARSSPETQYF
TRBV27	15	TRBJ1-1	NA	CASSYTPSGNTEAFF
TRBV6-2/TRBV6-3	15	TRBJ2-1	NA	CASSYSTLRYNEQFF
TRBV7-8	16	TRBJ1-2	many	CASSFSAGTVNYGYTF
TRBV5-4	15	TRBJ1-2	few	CASSLALRGGYGYTF
TRBV2	14	TRBJ2-7	NA	CASSEAPTSGEQYF
TRBV6-1	15	TRBJ1-1	NA	CASPDIYPQNTEAFF
TRBV20-1	13	TRBJ2-7	NA	CSASSSAGQVQYF